The 13 T cell receptor beta chains given below trace back to one sample, sequenced in a study of CXCR3-negative and CXCR3-positive naive CD8 T cells. With UMI labels, 5' RACE was used to prepare the TRB cDNA libraries. TCRdb reprocessed the 5' RACE reads and reports one entry per CDR3 protein, with no DNA. The sample totals 50,000 to 65,000 distinct CDR3 sequences. The specimen was naive CXCR3- CD8+ T cells from blood. Sample subset: CD45RO-CCR7+CD27+CD95- naive CD8+ T cells lacking CXCR3 (TNR3-). The receptors were sampled from a human donor in good health. Some clones in this sample may be carry-over from other donors' samples.

The chain recombines TRBV6-5 with TRBJ1-5; TCRdb's assignment of TRBD1 cannot be checked, as there is no DNA. The germline V gene encodes CDR1 MNHEY and CDR2 SVGAGI. The CDR3 totals 13 residues. The CDR3 sequence is CASSYSSGQPQHF.

The rearrangement joins TRBV12-3 or TRBV12-4 to TRBJ1-2; the D call of TRBD1 rests on TCRdb alone, since no DNA is present to check it. The CDR3 length is 14 residues. The CDR3 is CASTPAGEPYGYTF.

The chain recombines TRBV9 with TRBJ2-3; TCRdb's D call, TRBD2, is unchecked because there is no DNA. The CDR3 loop spans 15 amino acids. The germline V gene encodes CDR1 SGDLS and CDR2 YYNGEE. CDR3 region: CASSVATSGGDTQYF.

The CDR3 sequence: CSASDLTTSYEQYF. This rearrangement joins TRBV20-1 to TRBJ2-7; TCRdb proposes TRBD2, but this gene call is untestable without DNA. This CDR3 has 14 amino acids. From germline, CDR1 is DFQATT and CDR2 SNEGSKA (reference sequence).

The rearrangement joins TRBV29-1 to TRBJ2-7; TCRdb's D call, TRBD1, is unchecked because there is no DNA. CDR3 size: 14 residues. Germline CDR1 reads SQVTM; CDR2 reads ANQGSEA. The chain's CDR3 is CSVGDSDKAYEQYF.

This chain joins TRBV6-5 and TRBJ2-7; the D gene TCRdb calls, TRBD1, cannot be checked with no DNA. The CDR3 is 18 amino acids. CDR1 is MNHEY and CDR2 is SVGAGI in the germline V gene. CDR3 sequence reads: CASSYSPLTGQGAYEQYF.

The V call is TRBV19, the J call TRBJ2-7; checking the TCRdb D call of TRBD2 is not possible without DNA. Germline lookup yields CDR1 LNHDA and CDR2 SQIVND (reference sequence). The CDR3 runs 17 residues. The CDR3 spells CASSIASWSSNPLEQYF.

The rearrangement joins TRBV7-9 to TRBJ1-6; TCRdb's assignment of TRBD1 cannot be checked, as there is no DNA. The CDR3 spans 14 residues. Germline assignment: CDR1 SEHNR and CDR2 FQNEAQ (reference sequence). The CDR3 spells CASSPLQGDSPLHF.

The CDR3 reads CASSSSRNTEAFF. The chain uses TRBV28 and TRBJ1-1. Germline values: CDR1 MDHEN, CDR2 SYDVKM. The CDR3 spans 13 residues.

The chain combines TRBV11-2 with TRBJ2-2; the D gene TCRdb calls, TRBD1, cannot be checked with no DNA. Germline CDR1 SGHAT, CDR2 FQNNGV. The CDR3 extends over 12 amino acids. The chain's CDR3 is CASSLTEDKLFF.

Here the CDR3 reads CASSRTGSYEQYF. The chain has TRBV7-9 and TRBJ2-7. CDR1 is SEHNR, CDR2 FQNEAQ, per germline (reference sequence). The CDR3 has 13 amino acids.

This chain connects TRBV6-2 or TRBV6-3 to TRBJ2-5; TCRdb outputs TRBD1, but without DNA this stays unchecked. The germline V gene encodes CDR1 MNHEY and CDR2 SVGEGT. The CDR3 has 15 residues. The CDR3 here is CASSDGGHGKETQYF.

This rearrangement joins TRBV7-9 to TRBJ2-1; the D call of TRBD1 rests on TCRdb alone, since no DNA is present to check it. Germline V gene lookup returns CDR1 SEHNR and CDR2 FQNEAQ (reference sequence). The CDR3 contains 15 residues. CDR3 protein: CASSLGTGKNNEQFF.